This TCR beta chain was obtained from a study of PD-1 blockade in classical Hodgkin lymphoma. V shed 6 bases and J 4 bases; nucleotides not matched to a gene: 5. The CDR3 covers 14 residues. From germline, CDR1 is MNHEY and CDR2 SVGAGI. Time point: newly diagnosed, previously untreated cHL patient sample. Generated by immunoSEQ multiplex PCR, the TCRdb table keeps only in-frame clones and is missing some. The profile shows fewer than 90,000 clones, 93% of them singletons. This receptor was identified in a human donor with classical Hodgkin lymphoma. J is TRBJ1-1 and V is TRBV6-5; 10 bases map to TRBD1. What was sequenced was peripheral blood mononuclear cells (PBMCs). The CDR3 region is CASSGQGVSTEAFF. CDR3 coding DNA: TGTGCCAGCAGCGGACAGGGGGTTAGCACTGAAGCTTTCTTT.